These 28 T cell receptor beta chains were all obtained from the same sample, sequenced in a study of cytomegalovirus exposure and HLA in healthy donors (dated by TCRdb to between 2016 and 2019). The library was built by means of the immunoSEQ multiplex PCR assay. For the multiplex PCR, a mixture combining 60 forward primers for TCR Vbeta segments and 13 reverse primers for TCR Jbeta segments was used. TCRdb holds this immuneACCESS table with in-frame rearrangements only. Some clones are missing; in checked studies, unresolved V genes explain under half, and the rest has no known cause. The sample has 95,000 to 110,000 clones on record, roughly 80% of them singletons. Less than 5% of the sample belongs to the ten largest clones. The material sequenced was PBMCs. These receptors all stem from a man aged 45-65 years in good health and CMV-seropositive.

This clone has only one observation. This chain connects TRBV4-3 to TRBJ2-5, with 7 bases matching TRBD2. The ends lost 1 base at V and 5 bases at J; junction bases unmatched: 10. The CDR3 has 16 amino acids. In germline, CDR1 is LGHNA, CDR2 YSLEER. CDR3 in DNA: TGCGCCAGCAGCCAAGTTCAGGCGGGAGTCTCGGAGACCCAGTACTTC. This translates into CASSQVQAGVSETQYF.

The chain has TRBV4-1 and TRBJ2-1; D perhaps matches TRBD1 (5 bases). V was pared by 0 bases and J by 7 bases, with 13 bases between. The CDR3 loop spans 15 amino acids. The germline CDR1 and CDR2 sequences are MGHRA and YSYEKL. CDR3 protein: CASSQDWPAGNEQFF. The CDR3 nucleotides are TGCGCCAGCAGCCAAGATTGGCCCGCAGGGAATGAGCAGTTCTTC.

The chain joins TRBV7-9 to TRBJ2-4; D uncertain. Germline lookup yields CDR1 SEHNR and CDR2 FQNEAQ (reference sequence). Trimming took 5 bases from V and 1 from J, leaving 3 bases between them. The CDR3 length is 12 residues. CDR3 loop: CASSPAKNIQYF. The CDR3 bases are TGTGCCAGCAGCCCGGCCAAAAACATTCAGTACTTC.

With respect to this clone: Other DNA sequences in this sample translate to the same CDR3. The chain uses TRBV6-1 and TRBJ2-7, with D uncertain. The CDR3 spans 11 residues. Trimming left V 3 bases short and J 4 bases short, with 4 bases between. Germline values: CDR1 MNHNS, CDR2 SASEGT. The CDR3: CASSDRYEQYF. The CDR3 DNA is TGTGCCAGCAGTGACAGATACGAGCAGTACTTC.

The V and J genes are TRBV7-2 and TRBJ2-1; 14 bases are shared with TRBD2. The J segment lost 7 bases and the V segment lost 6 bases, leaving 11 bases of the junction unmatched. The CDR3 has 17 residues. Germline V gene lookup returns CDR1 SGHTA and CDR2 FQGNSA. CDR3 sequence reads: CASRLPGLAGVSNEQFF. CDR3 nucleotides: TGTGCCAGCAGATTACCGGGACTAGCGGGAGTGTCGAATGAGCAGTTCTTC.

V gene TRBV7-2 combines with J gene TRBJ2-7, with D perhaps TRBD1 (5 bases). In germline, CDR1 is SGHTA, CDR2 FQGNSA. The V gene lost 6 bases and the J gene lost 6 bases, with 15 bases spanning the gap. The CDR3 runs 13 residues. CDR3 coding DNA: TGTGCCAGCAGGATTGGGGCATTCGGCGAGCAGTACTTC. Translating gives CASRIGAFGEQYF.

This clone turned up a few times. CDR3: CASSLGTRIDEQFF. CDR3 nucleotide sequence: TGTGCCAGCAGCTTAGGGACTAGAATCGATGAGCAGTTCTTC. This rearrangement joins TRBV11-2 to TRBJ2-1; 7 positions agree with TRBD2. Per the germline V gene, CDR1 is SGHAT and CDR2 is FQNNGV. The CDR3 is 14 amino acids. The V and J ends lost 1 base and 8 bases, in that order; junction bases with no gene match: 5.

The chain employs TRBV29-1 and TRBJ2-7; 8 nucleotides match TRBD1. In germline, CDR1 is SQVTM, CDR2 ANQGSEA. Unmatched junction bases numbered 21, after V lost 4 bases and J lost 7 bases. The CDR3 covers 17 residues. CDR3 nucleotide sequence: TGCAGCGTTGGGGAAGAGACAGGGGCATGGGAAACGGGGGAGCAGTACTTC. It codes for CSVGEETGAWETGEQYF.

V and J are TRBV5-6 and TRBJ2-1; 7 positions match TRBD2. This CDR3 is 16 amino acids long. V lost 5 bases, J lost 6 bases, and 14 bases stayed unmatched. The V gene's germline CDR1 is SGHDT and CDR2 YYEEEE. The CDR3 here is CASSPSISGGLNEQFF. The CDR3 DNA is TGTGCCAGCAGTCCAAGTATCTCGGGGGGTCTCAATGAGCAGTTCTTC.

V gene TRBV9 combines with J gene TRBJ2-5; no reliable D call. The CDR3 extends over 14 amino acids. V lost 0 bases and J lost 11, with 17 bases in between. Germline V gene sequence: CDR1 SGDLS, CDR2 YYNGEE. CDR3: CASSVGASPFEQYF. CDR3 in DNA: TGTGCCAGCAGCGTAGGTGCTTCCCCCTTTGAGCAGTACTTC. The full variable domain, in which reference TRBV9 and TRBJ2-5 provide the parts outside the CDR3, is DSGVTQTPKHLITATGQRVTLRCSPRSGDLSVYWYQQSLDQGLQFLIQYYNGEERAKGNILERFSAQQFPDLHSELNLSSLELGDSALYFCASSVGASPFEQYFGPGTRLLVL.

About this clone: At one end, the junction sequence differs from germline, possibly due to a read error. The chain recombines TRBV7-2 with TRBJ2-6; a possible D gene is TRBD2 (6 bases). The CDR3 loop spans 16 amino acids. CDR1 is SGHTA, CDR2 FQGNSA, per germline. CDR3 loop: CASSQDSGSGANVLTF. The CDR3 DNA reads as TGCGCCAGCAGCCAAGATAGCGGCTCTGGGGCCAACGTCCTGACTTTC.

The table lists this clone with a few counts. Within the sample, other DNA sequences also encode this same CDR3. The rearrangement links TRBV27 to TRBJ2-3; TRBD2 is a possible D gene (5 bases). Germline V CDR1 and CDR2: MNHEY, SMNVEV (reference sequence). This CDR3 contains 13 residues. The V and J ends lost 2 bases and 5 bases respectively, with 8 bases between them. This CDR3 reads CASSLRRGDTQYF. DNA of the CDR3: TGTGCCAGCAGTTTACGACGGGGAGATACGCAGTATTTT.

The sample holds one count of this clone. The V gene is TRBV7-3, the J gene TRBJ2-2; 8 bases map to TRBD1. Germline CDR1 SGHTA, CDR2 FQGTGA. V dropped 5 bases and J dropped 5; count of bases not matched to a gene: 7. The length of the CDR3 is 15 residues. The DNA for the CDR3 is TGTGCCAGCAGCCCTGGACAGGGAAGGACCGGGGAGCTGTTTTTT. This sequence encodes CASSPGQGRTGELFF. The entire variable domain, with the rest obtained from reference TRBV7-3 and TRBJ2-2, is as follows: GAGVSQTPSNKVTEKGKYVELRCDPISGHTALYWYRQSLGQGPEFLIYFQGTGAADDSGLPNDRFFAVRPEGSVSTLKIQRTERGDSAVYLCASSPGQGRTGELFFGEGSRLTVL.

There are a few counts of this clone. The rearrangement joins TRBV19 to TRBJ1-1; the match to TRBD1 covers 9 bases. The junction had 4 bases not matched to a gene; V was cut back by 3 bases and J by 5 bases. CDR3 length: 14 residues. Germline values: CDR1 LNHDA, CDR2 SQIVND (reference sequence). The chain's CDR3 is CASSMGQGPTEAFF. The CDR3 DNA reads as TGTGCCAGTAGTATGGGACAGGGACCAACTGAAGCTTTCTTT.

The chain employs TRBV5-8 and TRBJ2-1; 13 nucleotides agree with TRBD2. J lost 4 bases, V lost 10 bases, and 8 bases had no gene match. Germline V gives CDR1 SGHTS, CDR2 YDEGEE. This CDR3 is 15 amino acids long. CDR3 DNA sequence: TGTGCCGGCCGCTCGGGACTAGCGGGGTACAATGAGCAGTTCTTC. Protein product: CAGRSGLAGYNEQFF.

V and J are TRBV19 and TRBJ2-5; a possible D gene is TRBD1 (6 bases). CDR1 and CDR2 (germline): LNHDA, SQIVND (reference sequence). There are 15 residues in the CDR3. The germline V and J ends were trimmed by 4 bases and 5 bases, with 17 bases remaining between them. CDR3 amino acids: CASSSGTRFKETQYF. The CDR3 DNA follows: TGTGCCAGTAGTAGTGGGACAAGGTTCAAGGAGACCCAGTACTTC. The full variable domain, rest sourced from reference TRBV19 and TRBJ2-5, is DGGITQSPKYLFRKEGQNVTLSCEQNLNHDAMYWYRQDPGQGLRLIYYSQIVNDFQKGDIAEGYSVSREKKESFPLTVTSAQKNPTAFYLCASSSGTRFKETQYFGPGTRLLVL.

Concerning this clone itself: Other nucleotide sequences in the sample specify the same CDR3. The chain carries TRBV27 and TRBJ2-7, with D hard to call. Trimming took off 0 bases at V and 3 bases at J, with 3 bases between the two ends. This CDR3 has 12 amino acids. Germline V gene sequence: CDR1 MNHEY, CDR2 SMNVEV (reference sequence). CDR3 nucleotide sequence: TGTGCCAGCAGTTTATCGAGCTACGAGCAGTACTTC. Translated, it gives CASSLSSYEQYF.

The V call is TRBV6-1, the J call TRBJ2-2, with TRBD2 matching over 7 bases. The J segment lost 5 bases and the V segment lost 5 bases, leaving 8 bases of the junction unmatched. The germline V gene has CDR1 MNHNS and CDR2 SASEGT. The CDR3 has 15 residues. The CDR3 region is CASSSQTSRTGELFF. DNA for the CDR3: TGTGCCAGCAGTTCCCAGACTAGCAGGACCGGGGAGCTGTTTTTT.

The chain couples TRBV15 to TRBJ1-1; a possible D gene is TRBD1 (6 bases). Germline assignment: CDR1 LNHNV and CDR2 YYDKDF (reference sequence). Trimming cost V 2 bases and J 1 base, with 8 bases left between them. The CDR3 covers 14 residues. The CDR3 DNA sequence: TGTGCCACCAGCAGACAGGGACAGAACACTGAAGCTTTCTTT. Its protein product is CATSRQGQNTEAFF.

CDR3 DNA sequence: TGTGCCAGCAGCTTAGATCCCCTAGTCCATGAGCAGTTCTTC. Translating gives CASSLDPLVHEQFF. This chain uses TRBV11-2 with TRBJ2-1; D gene uncertain. Germline V CDR1 and CDR2: SGHAT, FQNNGV. Trimming shortened V by 0 bases and J by 8 bases, and 11 bases separated the two germline ends. The CDR3 runs to 14 residues.

The V and J genes are TRBV28 and TRBJ2-5; possibly TRBD1 for D (6 bases). The CDR3 has 16 residues. Germline V gene data show CDR1 as MDHEN and CDR2 as SYDVKM. V shed 3 bases and J shed 1 base, with 15 bases lying between them. CDR3 amino acids: CASSFGSGVLQETQYF. DNA of the CDR3: TGTGCCAGCAGTTTTGGGTCAGGGGTCCTCCAAGAGACCCAGTACTTC.

The rearrangement links TRBV5-6 to TRBJ2-2; 8 positions agree with TRBD2. CDR1 is SGHDT, CDR2 YYEEEE, per germline. After removal of 0 bases from V and 1 base from J, the junction contained 2 bases not matched to a gene. CDR3 length equals 16 residues. CDR3 protein: CASSLGAGVNTGELFF. For the CDR3, the DNA is TGTGCCAGCAGCTTGGGAGCGGGAGTGAACACCGGGGAGCTGTTTTTT. The full variable domain, completed using reference TRBV5-6 and TRBJ2-2, is DAGVTQSPTHLIKTRGQQVTLRCSPKSGHDTVSWYQQALGQGPQFIFQYYEEEERQRGNFPDRFSGHQFPNYSSELNVNALLLGDSALYLCASSLGAGVNTGELFFGEGSRLTVL.

This sequence joins TRBV6-1 and TRBJ2-3, with unresolved D. With 5 bases removed from V and 6 bases from J, the gap between germline ends came to 6 bases. Germline V gene lookup returns CDR1 MNHNS and CDR2 SASEGT. The CDR3 is made up of 11 amino acids. The DNA of the CDR3 is TGTGCCAGCAGTATACGGGATACGCAGTATTTT. Translation: CASSIRDTQYF.

The CDR3 is CASSVDGRQPLSGNTIYF. The CDR3 nucleotides read TGTGCCAGCAGCGTAGACGGACGACAGCCCCTCTCTGGAAACACCATATATTTT. The chain is built from TRBV9 and TRBJ1-3, with D possibly TRBD1 on 5 matching bases. The CDR3 consists of 18 residues. V lost 0 bases to trimming and J lost 0 bases, with 16 bases between them. The germline V gene encodes CDR1 SGDLS and CDR2 YYNGEE.

This sequence joins TRBV7-2 and TRBJ2-5; 9 nucleotides align to TRBD2. This CDR3 comprises 13 residues. Germline V CDR1 and CDR2: SGHTA, FQGNSA. The V and J ends lost 5 bases and 3 bases, in that order; junction bases with no gene match: 1. The CDR3 sequence is CASSPSGEETQYF. Here the CDR3 DNA reads TGTGCCAGCAGCCCTAGCGGGGAAGAGACCCAGTACTTC.

V usage is TRBV29-1 and J usage is TRBJ1-5, with D perhaps matching TRBD1 (5 bases). The ends were cut back, 3 bases at V and 4 bases at J, with 10 bases in the middle. CDR3 length: 13 residues. CDR1 and CDR2 (germline): SQVTM, ANQGSEA. The CDR3 DNA follows: TGCAGCGTTGACGGGGGTGTAAATCAGCCCCAGCATTTT. Encoded protein: CSVDGGVNQPQHF.

The chain has TRBV5-1 and TRBJ2-5, with a possible D match to TRBD2 (6 bases). Germline V lookup: CDR1 SGHRS, CDR2 YFSETQ. V lost 0 bases to trimming and J lost 3 bases, with 6 bases between them. This CDR3 has 13 residues. CDR3 in amino acids: CASSLGLEETQYF. The CDR3 region has the DNA TGCGCCAGCAGCTTGGGACTAGAAGAGACCCAGTACTTC.

For the CDR3, the DNA is TGTGCCAGCAGGACGGCGGGGCTCCACACCGGGGAGCTGTTTTTT. Translating gives CASRTAGLHTGELFF. The rearrangement links TRBV25-1 to TRBJ2-2; weak D call: TRBD2 (6 bases). CDR1 and CDR2 from the germline V gene are MGHDK and SYGVNS. The ends were cut back, 6 bases at V and 3 bases at J, with 14 bases in the middle. The CDR3 runs 15 residues.